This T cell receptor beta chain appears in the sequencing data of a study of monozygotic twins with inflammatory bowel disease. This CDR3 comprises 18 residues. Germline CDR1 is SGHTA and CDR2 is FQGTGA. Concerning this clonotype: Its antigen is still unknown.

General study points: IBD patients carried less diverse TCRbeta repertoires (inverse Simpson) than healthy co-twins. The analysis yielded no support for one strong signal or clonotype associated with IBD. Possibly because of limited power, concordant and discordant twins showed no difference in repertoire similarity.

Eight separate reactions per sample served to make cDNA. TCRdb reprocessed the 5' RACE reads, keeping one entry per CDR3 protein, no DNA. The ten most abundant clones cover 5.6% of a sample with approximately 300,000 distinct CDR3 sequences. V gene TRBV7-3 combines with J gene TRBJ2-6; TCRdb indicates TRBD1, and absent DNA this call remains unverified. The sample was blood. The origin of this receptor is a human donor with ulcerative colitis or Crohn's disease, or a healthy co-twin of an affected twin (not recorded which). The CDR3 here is CASRYQGTVSSGANVLTF.